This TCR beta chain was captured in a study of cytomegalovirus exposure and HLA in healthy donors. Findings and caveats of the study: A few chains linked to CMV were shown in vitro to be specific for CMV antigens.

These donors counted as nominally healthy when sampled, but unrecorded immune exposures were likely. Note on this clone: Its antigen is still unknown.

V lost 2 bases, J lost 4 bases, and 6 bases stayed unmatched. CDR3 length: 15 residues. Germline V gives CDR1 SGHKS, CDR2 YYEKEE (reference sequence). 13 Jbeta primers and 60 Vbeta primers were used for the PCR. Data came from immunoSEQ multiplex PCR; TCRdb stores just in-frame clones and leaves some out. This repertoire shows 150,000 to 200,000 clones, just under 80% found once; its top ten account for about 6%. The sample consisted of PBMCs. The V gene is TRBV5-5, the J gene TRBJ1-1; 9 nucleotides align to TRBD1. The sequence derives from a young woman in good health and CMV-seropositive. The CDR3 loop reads CASSLNRGRGTEAFF. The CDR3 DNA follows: TGTGCCAGCAGCTTAAACAGGGGGCGCGGCACTGAAGCTTTCTTT.